These T cell receptor beta chains were read from a single sample in a study of OX40 agonist ivuxolimab in advanced cancers. Sequenced by immunoSEQ multiplex PCR; TCRdb stores in-frame clones only, minus some. This table has about 53,000 clones, roughly nine tenths appearing once. The starting material was CD4+ or CD8+ T cells sorted from blood, obtained in a trial of the OX40 agonist ivuxolimab. The receptors originated from an adult with an advanced solid tumor such as melanoma, head and neck, liver or kidney cancer. The CDR3 runs from the conserved cysteine through the conserved F or W. The D gene is left open where the match is weak. Where a row states a size, it is once, few, many or the class of an expanded clone; other rows omit it.

clone_size d_call j_call v_call cdr3_nt cdr3_aa
few NA TRBJ2-3 TRBV2 TGTGCCAGCAGTGTTACAGGACCCCTTAGCACAGATACGCAGTATTTT CASSVTGPLSTDTQYF
NA NA TRBJ2-4 TRBV19 TGTGCCACCCGCTCTGGACAGTTTCAGTACTTC CATRSGQFQYF
NA NA TRBJ2-4 TRBV10-3 TGTGCCATCAGCCAGTCCAGGGAACTAGCCAAAAACATTCAGTACTTC CAISQSRELAKNIQYF
few NA TRBJ1-1 TRBV7-2 TGTGCCAGCAGCTTAAGGGGGAACACTGAAGCTTTCTTT CASSLRGNTEAFF
NA TRBD1 TRBJ2-5 TRBV6-1 TGTGCCAGCAGTGTCGGACAGGGGGACGAGACCCAGTACTTC CASSVGQGDETQYF
NA NA TRBJ1-5 TRBV7-2 TGTGCCAGCAGCTCCATACAAGATCAGCCCCAGCATTTT CASSSIQDQPQHF
NA TRBD1 TRBJ2-7 TRBV27 TGTGCCAGCAGTTTTTCCGGGACAGGCCTATACGAGCAGTACTTC CASSFSGTGLYEQYF
NA NA TRBJ1-5 TRBV2 TGTGCCAGCAGTGACGATAGCAATCAGCCCCAGCATTTT CASSDDSNQPQHF
NA TRBD2 TRBJ2-7 TRBV19 TGTGCCAGTAGTCCCTCGACTAGCGGGGGGCTCGAGCAGTACTTC CASSPSTSGGLEQYF
once NA TRBJ2-3 TRBV30 TGTGCCTGGAGTGTATCCCCCAGCTCTAGCACAGATACGCAGTATTTT CAWSVSPSSSTDTQYF
NA NA TRBJ1-1 TRBV5-1 TGCGCCAGCAGCTTGGGTGCCTATATGAACACTGAAGCTTTCTTT CASSLGAYMNTEAFF
NA NA TRBJ2-3 TRBV25-1 TGTGCCAGCAGTTGGGGGGGCACAGATACGCAGTATTTT CASSWGGTDTQYF
NA NA TRBJ1-1 TRBV18 TGTGCCAGCGAAACTACCAACCCGGACGGTGAAGCTTTCTTT CASETTNPDGEAFF
NA NA TRBJ2-7 TRBV7-9 TGTGCCAGCAGCTTAAGTAACTACGAGCAGTACTTC CASSLSNYEQYF
NA NA TRBJ1-1 TRBV7-9 TGTGCCAGCAGCTTAATGGGTTGGGACACTGAAGCTTTCTTT CASSLMGWDTEAFF
NA TRBD1 TRBJ1-1 TRBV6-6 TGTGCCAGCAGTTACTCGGGCCAGGGGGCGCGTACTGAAGCTTTCTTT CASSYSGQGARTEAFF
NA TRBD2 TRBJ2-1 TRBV5-1 TGCGCCAGCAGCTTGGCCAGCGGAGCGGGAGGGCCGAATGAGCAGTTCTTC CASSLASGAGGPNEQFF
once NA TRBJ2-7 TRBV7-8 TGTGCCAGCAGCTTAGGGGCTGCTTCCTACGAGCAGTACTTC CASSLGAASYEQYF
NA TRBD1 TRBJ2-2 TRBV5-1 TGCGCCAGCAGCTTCCGGATGACAGGGGATGGCACCGGGGAGCTGTTTTTT CASSFRMTGDGTGELFF
NA NA TRBJ2-1 TRBV18 TGTGCCAGCTCACCGGCGATTTCGACCTACAATGAGCAGTTCTTC CASSPAISTYNEQFF
NA NA TRBJ1-5 TRBV19 TGTGCCAGTAGTATTTCCGGGGATGGTCAGCCCCAGCATTTT CASSISGDGQPQHF
NA TRBD1 TRBJ1-1 TRBV2 TGTGCCAGCAGGGGGGGACAGGTCGGCATGAACACTGAAGCTTTCTTT CASRGGQVGMNTEAFF
once NA TRBJ2-1 TRBV6-6 TGTGCCAGCAGTTACGTTCAGGGAGCCCATGAGCAGTTCTTC CASSYVQGAHEQFF
NA NA TRBJ2-2 TRBV6-5 TGTGCCAGCAGTTACTCCGGACAGTCCACCGGGGAGCTGTTTTTT CASSYSGQSTGELFF
NA NA TRBJ1-1 TRBV9 TGTGCCAGCAGCCCCCAGGGTCTCACTGAAGCTTTCTTT CASSPQGLTEAFF
once NA TRBJ2-5 TRBV15 TGTGCCACCAGCAGGGGGGGACCGCCACTCCAAGAGACCCAGTACTTC CATSRGGPPLQETQYF
NA NA TRBJ2-1 TRBV7-3 TGTGCCAGCAGCTACGGGACACAGGCCTACAATGAGCAGTTCTTC CASSYGTQAYNEQFF
NA TRBD1 TRBJ2-5 TRBV2 TGTGCCAGCAGTCAAGCGGGACAGGGAAGGGAGACCCAGTACTTC CASSQAGQGRETQYF
NA NA TRBJ1-5 TRBV15 TGTGCCACCAGCAGAGATAGAGACATTAGCAATCAGCCCCAGCATTTT CATSRDRDISNQPQHF
NA NA TRBJ2-1 TRBV9 TGTGCCAGCTCCGAAGGGAGTTTATCCTACAATGAGCAGTTCTTC CASSEGSLSYNEQFF
NA NA TRBJ2-1 TRBV9 TGTGCCAGCAGCGTAGTACCCAATGAGCAGTTCTTC CASSVVPNEQFF
NA TRBD1 TRBJ1-2 TRBV27 TGTGCCAGCAGCCCGACAGGGGGAGGCTACACCTTC CASSPTGGGYTF
NA NA TRBJ2-7 TRBV6-6 TGTGCCAGCAGCCCCTCCTACGAGCAGTACTTC CASSPSYEQYF
NA NA TRBJ1-4 TRBV2 TGTGCCAGCCTTATGGTAGTTCGCGAAAAACTGTTTTTT CASLMVVREKLFF
NA TRBD2 TRBJ2-3 TRBV11-2 TGTGCCAGCAGCTCCATTTATGAAGCGGGGGGGAGCACAGATACGCAGTATTTT CASSSIYEAGGSTDTQYF
NA TRBD1 TRBJ2-5 TRBV11-2 TGTGCCAGCAGCTTAAACGGACAGGTGCTCGAGACCCAGTACTTC CASSLNGQVLETQYF
NA NA TRBJ2-3 TRBV7-2 TGTGCCAGCAGCCTGGGGGGGGCCTACACAGATACGCAGTATTTT CASSLGGAYTDTQYF
NA NA TRBJ1-2 TRBV6-5 TGTGCCAGCAGTCCCCAGGGCAGCGGATTCTATGGCTACACCTTC CASSPQGSGFYGYTF
NA NA TRBJ1-2 TRBV30 TGTGCCTGGAGGATCCTTGACGGACCGATTAACTATGGCTACACCTTC CAWRILDGPINYGYTF
NA NA TRBJ2-5 TRBV6-1 TGTGCCAGCAGTCTGCAGTTTAATCAAGAGACCCAGTACTTC CASSLQFNQETQYF
NA NA TRBJ2-1 TRBV29-1 TGCAGCGTGGATTACAGGAAGACAGAGCAGTTCTTC CSVDYRKTEQFF
NA NA TRBJ2-1 TRBV10-3 TGTGCCATCAGTGAAGTATCTGAGCAGTTCTTC CAISEVSEQFF
NA TRBD1 TRBJ1-2 TRBV6-1 TGTGCCAGCAGTGAAGGCGCCCCTACAGGGGCAGGCTATGGCTACACCTTC CASSEGAPTGAGYGYTF
NA TRBD1 TRBJ1-2 TRBV5-6 TGTGCCAGCAGAGTATTTTTCAGGGGGCTAGGCTACACCTTC CASRVFFRGLGYTF
NA NA TRBJ2-5 TRBV29-1 TGCAGCGTTGACAGAGCGAGCCAAGAGACCCAGTACTTC CSVDRASQETQYF
NA NA TRBJ2-7 TRBV5-4 TGTGCCAGCAGCTTGGGCGTGGGGAGCTCCTACGAGCAGTACTTC CASSLGVGSSYEQYF
once TRBD1 TRBJ2-7 TRBV10-2 TGCGCCAGCAGCTTGACAGGGTCTAATGGGGAGCAGTACTTC CASSLTGSNGEQYF
NA TRBD2 TRBJ2-5 TRBV2 TGTGCCAGCTGTCGACTAGCCCTCGGGGAAGAGACCCAGTACTTC CASCRLALGEETQYF